Included here is one T cell receptor beta chain sequence, with context. Measured with immunoSEQ multiplex PCR; TCRdb has only the in-frame clones, and not every one. This sample has about 350,000 clones, with approximately 90% found just once. The data were taken from a study of Ad26.COV2.S vaccination and SARS-CoV-2 variants. Study in general: Ad26.COV2.S was injected intramuscularly once or twice, 56 days apart.

The CDR3 is 14 amino acids. Germline CDR1 SGHKS, CDR2 YYEKEE (reference sequence). J lost 7 bases, V lost 3 bases, and 5 bases had no gene match. Treatment described: about 20 received Ad26.COV2.S at low or high dose, single or two shots; a few received placebo; per-sample allocation not given. Day 63 following the first vaccine or placebo injection was when the samples were taken. Material: peripheral blood, obtained in a trial of Ad26.COV2.S vaccine versus placebo. J is TRBJ2-7 and V is TRBV5-5; 12 bases agree with TRBD2. The receptor was isolated from a person aged 18-65 years who received the Ad26.COV2.S COVID-19 vaccine or a placebo. This CDR3 is CASSSTSGRGEQYF. As DNA, the CDR3 is TGTGCCAGCAGCTCGACTAGCGGGAGAGGGGAGCAGTACTTC. Together with reference TRBV5-5 and TRBJ2-7, the CDR3 gives the full variable domain: DAGVTQSPTHLIKTRGQQVTLRCSPISGHKSVSWYQQVLGQGPQFIFQYYEKEERGRGNFPDRFSARQFPNYSSELNVNALLLGDSALYLCASSSTSGRGEQYFGPGTRLTVT.